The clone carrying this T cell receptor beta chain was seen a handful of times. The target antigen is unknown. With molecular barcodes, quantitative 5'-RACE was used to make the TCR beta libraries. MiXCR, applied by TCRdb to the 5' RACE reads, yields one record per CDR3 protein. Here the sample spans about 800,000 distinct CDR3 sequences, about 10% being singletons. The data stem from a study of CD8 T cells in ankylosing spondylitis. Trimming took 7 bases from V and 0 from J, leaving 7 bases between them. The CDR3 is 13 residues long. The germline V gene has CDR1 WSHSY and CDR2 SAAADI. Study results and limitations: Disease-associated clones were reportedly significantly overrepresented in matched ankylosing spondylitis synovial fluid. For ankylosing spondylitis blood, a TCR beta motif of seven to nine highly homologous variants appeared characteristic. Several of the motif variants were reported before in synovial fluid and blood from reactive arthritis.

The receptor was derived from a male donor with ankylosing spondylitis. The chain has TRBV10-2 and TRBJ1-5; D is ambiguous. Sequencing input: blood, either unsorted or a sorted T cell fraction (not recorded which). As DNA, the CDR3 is TGCGCCAGCACCGGGAATAGCAATCAGCCCCAGCATTTT. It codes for CASTGNSNQPQHF.